These 9 T cell receptor beta chains came from one sample sequenced in a study of OX40 agonist ivuxolimab in advanced cancers. Libraries were constructed by the immunoSEQ multiplex PCR assay. What TCRdb holds here is the immuneACCESS table cut down to in-frame rearrangements. Part of the clones is not present; checked against another copy, under half of the missing clones reflect an unresolved V gene, and the others are unexplained. Counted in this sample were 80,000 or so clones; 90% of them appeared once. The biggest ten clones account for approximately 2% of the sample. The sample consisted of CD4+ or CD8+ T cells sorted from blood, taken in a trial of the OX40 agonist ivuxolimab. The receptors shown here come from an adult with an advanced solid tumor such as melanoma, head and neck, liver or kidney cancer.

This clone was counted once. The chain is built from TRBV6-9 and TRBJ2-1; tentative D call: TRBD2 (6 bases). The CDR3 has 15 amino acids. Germline CDR1 and CDR2: MNHGY and SVAAGI. The germline V and J ends were trimmed by 4 bases and 5 bases, with 15 bases remaining between them. CDR3 sequence: CASSSLEGGHNEQFF. The CDR3 region has the DNA TGTGCCAGCAGTTCCCTCGAGGGAGGCCACAATGAGCAGTTCTTC.

V usage is TRBV5-4 and J usage is TRBJ1-1; 9 bases match TRBD1. V lost 0 bases to trimming and J lost 7 bases; unmatched junction nucleotides: 4. CDR3 length: 14 amino acids. Germline-derived CDR1 and CDR2 are SGHNT and YYREEE (reference sequence). Here the CDR3 DNA reads TGTGCCAGCAGCTTGGGTGGGACAGGGTATGAAGCTTTCTTT. This codes for CASSLGGTGYEAFF.

The V gene is TRBV27, the J gene TRBJ2-5; the match to TRBD2 covers 7 bases. In germline, CDR1 is MNHEY, CDR2 SMNVEV (reference sequence). This CDR3 has 16 residues. Unmatched junction bases numbered 12, after V lost 6 bases and J lost 2 bases. The CDR3 region is CASRSGASGLQETQYF. The CDR3 nucleotides are TGTGCCAGCAGATCTGGGGCTAGCGGCCTACAAGAGACCCAGTACTTC.

J is TRBJ2-7 and V is TRBV9; 7 nucleotides align to TRBD2. CDR1 is SGDLS, CDR2 YYNGEE, per germline. V lost 3 bases and J lost 6; bases outside the gene matches: 3. This CDR3 contains 12 residues. The CDR3 loop is CASSASGGEQYF. In DNA, the CDR3 is TGTGCCAGCAGCGCGTCGGGAGGCGAGCAGTACTTC.

The chain couples TRBV10-2 to TRBJ1-3, with TRBD1 as a possible D gene (6 bases). V was cut by 3 bases and J by 4 bases, with 16 bases left in between. This CDR3 has 16 residues. Germline lookup yields CDR1 WSHSY and CDR2 SAAADI. CDR3 in amino acids: CASSDLTRGRGNTIYF. CDR3 DNA: TGCGCCAGCAGTGACCTAACCCGGGGGCGAGGAAACACCATATATTTT.

The V call is TRBV28, the J call TRBJ1-1, with D maybe TRBD1 (6 bases). This CDR3 has 15 amino acids. V was trimmed by 4 bases and J by 2 bases, leaving 14 bases between them. CDR1 is MDHEN and CDR2 is SYDVKM in the germline V gene. The CDR3 sequence: CASSSPPRGNTEAFF. CDR3 in DNA: TGTGCCAGCAGTTCGCCCCCCAGGGGAAACACTGAAGCTTTCTTT.

This chain links TRBV2 with TRBJ2-2, with 7 bases aligning to TRBD2. The CDR3 length is 15 residues. Per germline, CDR1 SNHLY and CDR2 FYNNEI. Unmatched junction bases numbered 7, after V lost 5 bases and J lost 4 bases. This CDR3 is CASSRLAESTGELFF. CDR3 sequence (DNA): TGTGCCAGCAGTCGACTAGCTGAAAGCACCGGGGAGCTGTTTTTT.

The gene calls are TRBV5-5 and TRBJ2-1; 7 bases agree with TRBD2. The CDR3 consists of 18 residues. Germline values: CDR1 SGHKS, CDR2 YYEKEE (reference sequence). V lost 4 bases and J lost 7; bases outside the gene matches: 20. The CDR3 loop reads CASSLVVVLADGSNEQFF. CDR3 nucleotide sequence: TGTGCCAGCAGCCTGGTCGTGGTTCTAGCGGATGGAAGTAATGAGCAGTTCTTC.

This rearrangement joins TRBV5-1 to TRBJ2-3, with D possibly matching TRBD2 (6 bases). V was shortened by 2 bases and J by 4 bases, with 17 bases between the two germline ends. The CDR3 has 16 amino acids. Germline lookup yields CDR1 SGHRS and CDR2 YFSETQ. The DNA of the CDR3 is TGCGCCAGCAGCTTTATGTGGGGGGAAAGCGCAGATACGCAGTATTTT. Residues: CASSFMWGESADTQYF.